These 27 T cell receptor beta chains originate from one sample sequenced in a study of PD-L1 blockade in urothelial cancer. Produced via immunoSEQ multiplex PCR; TCRdb's table is partial and in-frame only. The data contain about 84,000 clones, 90% to 95% of them seen just once; the ten biggest clones take up roughly a tenth. Specimen: PBMCs, collected around atezolizumab (anti-PD-L1) treatment. These receptors were obtained from a man aged 60 to 75 with urothelial cancer.

V is TRBV7-2 and J is TRBJ2-3, with D possibly being TRBD2 (5 bases). The CDR3 is made up of 18 amino acids. The ends were cut back, 5 bases at V and 0 bases at J, with 21 bases in the middle. Per the germline V gene, CDR1 is SGHTA and CDR2 is FQGNSA. The CDR3 DNA follows: TGTGCCAGCAGCCCCGGGCTCGGGCGGGTAACTAGCACAGATACGCAGTATTTT. It specifies CASSPGLGRVTSTDTQYF.

The chain joins TRBV19 to TRBJ2-7; 7 positions match TRBD2. The V and J ends lost 5 bases and 5 bases, in that order; junction bases with no gene match: 9. This CDR3 region has 14 residues. The germline CDR1 and CDR2 sequences are LNHDA and SQIVND (reference sequence). The CDR3 is CASSPERGPNEQYF. Written as DNA, the CDR3 is TGTGCCAGTAGTCCGGAGCGGGGCCCCAACGAGCAGTACTTC.

This clone turned up a few times. CDR3 DNA sequence: TGTGCCAGCACTCGTATGGCCTCGAACACCGGGGAGCTGTTTTTT. Amino acids: CASTRMASNTGELFF. V is TRBV27 and J is TRBJ2-2; D is ambiguous. Trimming removed 7 bases at V and 0 bases at J, with 12 bases between. The CDR3 is made up of 15 amino acids. Germline CDR1 and CDR2: MNHEY and SMNVEV (reference sequence).

This chain links TRBV19 with TRBJ1-1; 10 nucleotides match TRBD1. The CDR3 consists of 14 residues. In germline, CDR1 is LNHDA, CDR2 SQIVND (reference sequence). With 4 bases clipped from V and 4 bases from J, the junction kept 3 bases outside the gene matches. CDR3 region: CASSTGQGGTEAFF. CDR3 nucleotide sequence: TGTGCCAGTAGTACAGGACAGGGGGGCACTGAAGCTTTCTTT. The full variable domain, with the rest looked up from reference TRBV19 and TRBJ1-1, is DGGITQSPKYLFRKEGQNVTLSCEQNLNHDAMYWYRQDPGQGLRLIYYSQIVNDFQKGDIAEGYSVSREKKESFPLTVTSAQKNPTAFYLCASSTGQGGTEAFFGQGTRLTVV.

The V call is TRBV29-1, the J call TRBJ2-1, with TRBD2 matching 8 bases. Germline lookup yields CDR1 SQVTM and CDR2 ANQGSEA. CDR3 length: 15 residues. Trimming took 3 bases from V and 2 from J; bases not matched to a gene: 6. CDR3 sequence: CSVDFVGRAYNEQFF. Written as DNA, the CDR3 is TGCAGCGTTGATTTTGTCGGGAGGGCCTACAATGAGCAGTTCTTC.

The chain is built from TRBV28 and TRBJ2-5; the match to TRBD1 covers 9 bases. V dropped 5 bases and J dropped 4; count of bases not matched to a gene: 5. The CDR3 is 14 residues long. CDR1 MDHEN and CDR2 SYDVKM come from the germline V gene. The CDR3 DNA reads TGTGCCAGCAGTCGTGGACAGGGGAGAGAGACCCAGTACTTC. As protein: CASSRGQGRETQYF. Full variable domain (rest looked up from reference TRBV28 and TRBJ2-5): DVKVTQSSRYLVKRTGEKVFLECVQDMDHENMFWYRQDPGLGLRLIYFSYDVKMKEKGDIPEGYSVSREKKERFSLILESASTNQTSMYLCASSRGQGRETQYFGPGTRLLVL.

This clone was picked up a small number of times. V gene TRBV19 combines with J gene TRBJ1-2, with 10 bases identical to TRBD1. J gave up 4 bases and V 5 bases, and 7 bases lay outside the gene matches. The V gene's germline CDR1 is LNHDA and CDR2 SQIVND (reference sequence). The CDR3 loop spans 15 amino acids. The CDR3 loop is CASSVRQGAGYGYTF. DNA of the CDR3: TGTGCCAGTAGTGTAAGACAGGGGGCTGGCTATGGCTACACCTTC.

This clone was counted between two and nine times. The chain employs TRBV2 and TRBJ2-1; 8 bases match TRBD1. CDR3 length: 14 amino acids. Germline CDR1 and CDR2: SNHLY and FYNNEI. The V segment lost 6 bases and the J segment 0 bases; nucleotides outside the gene matches: 1. Here the CDR3 DNA reads TGTGCCAGCAGGGGGACAGGCTCCTACAATGAGCAGTTCTTC. As protein: CASRGTGSYNEQFF.

The V and J genes are TRBV5-1 and TRBJ1-3; D is uncertain. Trimming stripped 2 bases from V and 5 bases from J, with 17 bases between. Germline values: CDR1 SGHRS, CDR2 YFSETQ. CDR3 size: 16 residues. The DNA for the CDR3 is TGCGCCAGCAGCTTACAGCCCCAGTCGGAAAGAAACACCATATATTTT. Translated, it gives CASSLQPQSERNTIYF.

This clone was observed a handful of times. The V and J genes are TRBV6-1 and TRBJ1-1; TRBD1 aligns across 10 bases. This CDR3 has 16 amino acids. V was pared by 3 bases and J by 4 bases, with 8 bases of the junction left unmatched. Germline V CDR1 and CDR2: MNHNS, SASEGT. The CDR3 sequence is CASSDRQGAISTEAFF. For the CDR3, the DNA is TGTGCCAGCAGTGACCGACAGGGGGCCATTAGCACTGAAGCTTTCTTT.

The rearrangement joins TRBV7-3 to TRBJ2-2; the D gene is possibly TRBD1 (6 bases). The length of the CDR3 is 15 residues. V was trimmed by 5 bases and J by 5 bases, leaving 15 bases between them. CDR1 is SGHTA and CDR2 is FQGTGA in the germline V gene. This CDR3 reads CASSRTGSDTGELFF. The CDR3, as DNA: TGTGCCAGCAGCAGAACAGGGTCGGATACCGGGGAGCTGTTTTTT.

This chain links TRBV7-8 with TRBJ2-7; D remains unclear. The germline V gene has CDR1 SGHVS and CDR2 FQNEAQ. The CDR3 is 14 amino acids. Trimming shortened V by 2 bases and J by 0 bases, and 8 bases separated the two germline ends. For the CDR3, the DNA is TGTGCCAGCAGCTTACGTGCAGTCTCCTACGAGCAGTACTTC. This codes for CASSLRAVSYEQYF.

The chain couples TRBV4-3 to TRBJ1-2, with D possibly matching TRBD1 (5 bases). Trimming shortened V by 3 bases and J by 3 bases, and 11 bases separated the two germline ends. This CDR3 comprises 14 residues. Germline V CDR1 and CDR2: LGHNA, YSLEER. CDR3 nucleotide sequence: TGCGCCAGCAGCCAGCTGACAGTAGACTATGGCTACACCTTC. Translating it yields CASSQLTVDYGYTF.

About this clone itself: Other DNA sequences in the same sample also yield this CDR3. The chain combines TRBV7-2 with TRBJ2-5; 13 nucleotides match TRBD2. This CDR3 contains 16 residues. CDR1 and CDR2 from the germline V gene are SGHTA and FQGNSA. After removal of 4 bases from V and 4 bases from J, the junction contained 6 bases not matched to a gene. This CDR3 is CASSSRTSGSVETQYF. CDR3 DNA: TGTGCCAGCAGCTCTCGGACTAGCGGGAGCGTAGAGACCCAGTACTTC.

This clone has more than one count but fewer than ten. The chain employs TRBV7-3 and TRBJ1-3; maybe TRBD1 (6 bases). The CDR3 sequence is 16 residues long. CDR1 SGHTA and CDR2 FQGTGA come from the germline V gene. Trimming removed 7 bases from V and 0 bases from J, with 16 bases in between. The chain's CDR3 is CASIDLRDNSGNTIYF. In DNA form, the CDR3 reads TGTGCCAGCATCGATCTCCGGGACAACTCTGGAAACACCATATATTTT.

The genes are TRBV4-2 and TRBJ2-7; TRBD2 might be the D (6 bases). This CDR3 region has 16 residues. Germline CDR1 LGHNA, CDR2 YNFKEQ. V was clipped by 1 base and J by 2 bases, with 15 bases between them. The CDR3 sequence: CASSQGGVADAYEQYF. The CDR3 coding sequence is TGTGCCAGCAGCCAAGGAGGGGTAGCGGACGCCTACGAGCAGTACTTC.

This clone was seen once. One junction end does not reproduce the germline sequence, and a read error may be involved. J is TRBJ2-7 and V is TRBV14, with a weak D call TRBD2 (6 bases). Germline V gives CDR1 SGHDN, CDR2 FVKESK. The CDR3 extends over 13 amino acids. In nucleotides, the CDR3 is TGTGCCAGCAGCCCACGAGGTAGCGGAAACCTTCTCTTC. It is translated as CASSPRGSGNLLF. Together with reference TRBV14 and TRBJ2-7, the CDR3 gives the full variable domain: EAGVTQFPSHSVIEKGQTVTLRCDPISGHDNLYWYRRVMGKEIKFLLHFVKESKQDESGMPNNRFLAERTGGTYSTLKVQPAELEDSGVYFCASSPRGSGNLLFGPGTRLTVT.

The rearrangement uses TRBV15 and TRBJ1-4, with D tentatively TRBD1 (5 bases). This CDR3 comprises 16 residues. Germline values: CDR1 LNHNV, CDR2 YYDKDF (reference sequence). V was shortened by 5 bases and J by 5 bases, with 18 bases between the two germline ends. CDR3 sequence reads: CATSAGGAVRNEKLFF. CDR3 bases: TGTGCCACCAGCGCCGGTGGGGCGGTTAGGAATGAAAAACTGTTTTTT.

The chain employs TRBV7-2 and TRBJ1-1; 8 nucleotides agree with TRBD1. Germline V gives CDR1 SGHTA, CDR2 FQGNSA. Trimming at V came to 4 bases and at J to 8 bases, leaving 6 bases not matched to a gene. CDR3 length: 13 amino acids. CDR3 nucleotides: TGTGCCAGCAGCTATAAGACAGGGGACGAAGCTTTCTTT. Translated: CASSYKTGDEAFF. Full variable domain (rest looked up from reference TRBV7-2 and TRBJ1-1): GAGVSQSPSNKVTEKGKDVELRCDPISGHTALYWYRQSLGQGLEFLIYFQGNSAPDKSGLPSDRFSAERTGGSVSTLTIQRTQQEDSAVYLCASSYKTGDEAFFGQGTRLTVV.

This clone is a singleton in its sample. The CDR3 loop reads CASRGDRGGNTEAFF. In nucleotides, the CDR3 is TGTGCCAGCAGGGGTGACAGGGGGGGGAACACTGAAGCTTTCTTT. The chain is built from TRBV2 and TRBJ1-1; 9 bases map to TRBD1. The J segment lost 1 base and the V segment lost 6 bases, leaving 6 bases of the junction unmatched. Germline V lookup: CDR1 SNHLY, CDR2 FYNNEI. The CDR3 runs 15 residues.

The V call is TRBV6-6, the J call TRBJ1-1, with 7 positions matching TRBD1. Germline V gene data show CDR1 as MNHNY and CDR2 as SVGAGI (reference sequence). Germline trimming cut 2 bases from V and 1 base from J; bases unmatched to any gene: 7. This CDR3 contains 16 residues. CDR3 DNA: TGTGCCAGCAGTTACAGGAGGGGGCGTGGGAACACTGAAGCTTTCTTT. Translated, it gives CASSYRRGRGNTEAFF.

The genes are TRBV7-9 and TRBJ2-5; D is ambiguous. The germline V and J ends were trimmed by 5 bases and 2 bases, with 3 bases remaining between them. This CDR3 has 11 amino acids. The germline CDR1 and CDR2 sequences are SEHNR and FQNEAQ (reference sequence). For the CDR3, the DNA is TGTGCCAGCAGCATACAAGAGACCCAGTACTTC. It encodes CASSIQETQYF.

The gene calls are TRBV4-2 and TRBJ1-3; tentatively, D is TRBD1 (6 bases). CDR3 length: 15 amino acids. CDR1 and CDR2 from the germline V gene are LGHNA and YNFKEQ. V was clipped by 1 base and J by 4 bases, with 11 bases between them. CDR3 in amino acids: CASSQGQVGGNTIYF. In DNA, the CDR3 is TGTGCCAGCAGCCAAGGACAGGTTGGCGGAAACACCATATATTTT.

This rearrangement joins TRBV6-6 to TRBJ2-7; TRBD1 might be the D (6 bases). Trimming pared 6 bases from V and 0 bases from J, leaving 15 bases between. Germline V lookup: CDR1 MNHNY, CDR2 SVGAGI (reference sequence). CDR3 length: 15 amino acids. This CDR3 is CASRSNRDNSYEQYF. In DNA, the CDR3 is TGTGCCAGCAGATCAAACCGGGACAACTCCTACGAGCAGTACTTC.

The gene calls are TRBV4-2 and TRBJ2-7; D perhaps matches TRBD2 (6 bases). V was cut by 5 bases and J by 4 bases, with 18 bases left in between. Germline loops: CDR1 LGHNA, CDR2 YNFKEQ. The CDR3 runs 15 residues. CDR3 in amino acids: CASSFRTGSTYEQYF. DNA for the CDR3: TGTGCCAGCAGCTTTCGAACCGGGAGTACGTACGAGCAGTACTTC.

The V and J genes are TRBV5-1 and TRBJ2-5; 11 nucleotides align to TRBD1. Looked up from germline, CDR1 is SGHRS and CDR2 is YFSETQ. V was pared by 4 bases and J by 3 bases, with 5 bases of the junction left unmatched. The CDR3 is made up of 15 amino acids. The CDR3, as DNA: TGCGCCAGCAGCGAGGACAGGGGGCCGAAAGAGACCCAGTACTTC. Its translation is CASSEDRGPKETQYF.

V gene TRBV29-1 combines with J gene TRBJ1-2; TRBD1 might be the D (5 bases). V lost 6 bases and J lost 5, with 19 bases in between. Germline V gene data show CDR1 as SQVTM and CDR2 as ANQGSEA. The CDR3 covers 14 residues. CDR3 sequence (DNA): TGCAGCGTGGATCCTTCAGGGACTGCTTATGGCTACACCTTC. Encoded protein: CSVDPSGTAYGYTF.